This paragraph covers one TCR beta chain sequence. As yet, its antigen is unknown. Researchers partitioned CD4+ cells into CD45RA+ naive and CD45RA-negative memory subsets. Trimming stripped 2 bases from V and 4 bases from J, with 12 bases between. There are 15 residues in the CDR3. The germline CDR1 and CDR2 sequences are SEHNR and FQNEAQ (reference sequence). These data originate in a study of shared clonotypes between healthy human individuals. Findings and caveats of the study: Blood alone was sampled, and tissue repertoires likely differ.

Sequencing used immunoSEQ multiplex PCR; TCRdb keeps in-frame clones, though not all of them. The table lists some 2,400,000 clones, approximately 94% of them singletons, with 0.1% to 0.15% in the top ten. The source is a man between 18 and 29 years old in good health. The chain is built from TRBV7-9 and TRBJ2-1; the D is unclear. Specimen: naive CD4+ T cells sorted from blood. The subset here: CD45RA+ positively selected. In DNA form, the CDR3 reads TGTGCCAGCAGCTTAAGAAGCGATTCATACAATGAGCAGTTCTTC. It translates to CASSLRSDSYNEQFF.